Following are 8 T cell receptor beta chains from one sample sequenced in a study of T cell responses to AZD1222 COVID-19 vaccine (TCRdb year 2021). Library prep was done by the immunoSEQ multiplex PCR assay. The clones in this table, taken by TCRdb from immuneACCESS, are in-frame only. Not every clone is retained; where verified, under half of the shortfall comes from an unresolved V gene, and the cause of the rest is unknown. For this sample there are roughly 100,000 clones; 91% appear just once. Roughly 44% of the sample rests with the top ten. Per the publication, the time point label means: baseline before first vaccination. Sequences were derived from peripheral blood, sampled on day 0 of AZD1222 vaccination. The receptors here all came from an adult in good health.

The chain joins TRBV6-1 to TRBJ1-3; tentatively, D is TRBD1 (6 bases). The germline V and J ends were trimmed by 2 bases and 4 bases, with 12 bases remaining between them. Per germline, CDR1 MNHNS and CDR2 SASEGT. The CDR3 has 15 residues. CDR3 region: CASSELQGVGNTIYF. CDR3 bases: TGTGCCAGCAGTGAACTACAGGGAGTCGGAAACACCATATATTTT.

This clone was seen just once. The chain joins TRBV19 to TRBJ2-7; either TRBD1 or TRBD2 may supply D (5 bases each). This CDR3 has 13 amino acids. Germline V CDR1 and CDR2: LNHDA, SQIVND (reference sequence). V was pared by 5 bases and J by 0 bases, with 8 bases between. The CDR3 DNA follows: TGTGCCAGTAGTCCCGGGACCTCCTACGAGCAGTACTTC. Translation gives CASSPGTSYEQYF.

The V and J genes are TRBV11-2 and TRBJ2-7; D may be TRBD1 (5 bases). CDR1 and CDR2 from the germline V gene are SGHAT and FQNNGV. V was pared by 2 bases and J by 1 base, with 15 bases between. The CDR3 has 16 residues. In DNA, the CDR3 is TGTGCCAGCAGCTTACTAGGGGCTAGGGGATCCTACGAGCAGTACTTC. It specifies CASSLLGARGSYEQYF.

The chain joins TRBV5-4 to TRBJ2-3; 12 bases are a match to TRBD2. The V and J ends lost 1 base and 6 bases, in that order; junction bases with no gene match: 3. CDR1 SGHNT and CDR2 YYREEE come from the germline V gene (reference sequence). CDR3 size: 15 residues. CDR3 region: CASSLWLAGGDTQYF. In DNA form, the CDR3 reads TGTGCCAGCAGCTTGTGGCTAGCGGGAGGGGATACGCAGTATTTT.

The chain couples TRBV10-3 to TRBJ2-1; 14 bases are a match to TRBD2. Germline assignment: CDR1 ENHRY and CDR2 SYGVKD. The CDR3 has 18 amino acids. The trim removed 6 bases at V and 3 bases at J, leaving 10 bases unmatched. The CDR3 sequence: CAIRTTSGRAESYNEQFF. The CDR3 region has the DNA TGTGCCATCAGGACGACTAGCGGGAGGGCGGAGAGCTACAATGAGCAGTTCTTC.

The chain has TRBV12-3 or TRBV12-4 and TRBJ2-7; 7 bases line up with TRBD2. The trim removed 6 bases at V and 6 bases at J, leaving 8 bases unmatched. CDR3 length: 13 residues. As DNA, the CDR3 is TGTGCCAGCAGGTTACACGGGGAGGGCGAGCAGTACTTC. This encodes CASRLHGEGEQYF.

This chain joins TRBV5-1 and TRBJ2-7; the D is unclear. The V end was cut by 0 bases, the J end by 0 bases, with 7 bases between. The length of the CDR3 is 14 residues. Germline-derived CDR1 and CDR2 are SGHRS and YFSETQ. CDR3: CASSLVPNSYEQYF. The CDR3 DNA is TGCGCCAGCAGCTTGGTTCCTAACTCCTACGAGCAGTACTTC.

The V gene is TRBV5-6, the J gene TRBJ2-7; D is possibly TRBD1 or TRBD2 (5 bases each). Trimming cost V 4 bases and J 2 bases, with 16 bases left between them. The CDR3 runs to 15 residues. Germline values: CDR1 SGHDT, CDR2 YYEEEE. The CDR3, as DNA: TGTGCCAGCAGCCCCCCCGGGGCTAGACCCTACGAGCAGTACTTC. This codes for CASSPPGARPYEQYF.